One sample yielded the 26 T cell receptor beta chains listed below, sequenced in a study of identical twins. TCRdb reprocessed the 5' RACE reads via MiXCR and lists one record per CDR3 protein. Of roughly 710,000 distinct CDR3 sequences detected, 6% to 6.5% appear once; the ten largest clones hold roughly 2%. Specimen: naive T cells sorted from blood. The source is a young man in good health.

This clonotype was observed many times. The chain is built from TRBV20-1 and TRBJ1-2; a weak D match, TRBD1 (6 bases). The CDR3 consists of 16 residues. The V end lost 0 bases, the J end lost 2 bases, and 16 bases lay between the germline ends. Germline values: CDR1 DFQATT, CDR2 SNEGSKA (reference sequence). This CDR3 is CSARDPGGGTNYGYTF. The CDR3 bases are TGCAGTGCTAGAGATCCGGGCGGGGGCACAAACTATGGCTACACCTTC.

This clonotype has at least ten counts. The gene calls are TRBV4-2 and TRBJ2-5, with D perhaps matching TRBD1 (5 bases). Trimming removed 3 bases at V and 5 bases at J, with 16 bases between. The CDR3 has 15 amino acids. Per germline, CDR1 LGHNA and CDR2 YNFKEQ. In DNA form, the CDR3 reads TGTGCCAGCAGCCATCCCTTTCAGGGTTCGGAGACCCAGTACTTC. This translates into CASSHPFQGSETQYF.

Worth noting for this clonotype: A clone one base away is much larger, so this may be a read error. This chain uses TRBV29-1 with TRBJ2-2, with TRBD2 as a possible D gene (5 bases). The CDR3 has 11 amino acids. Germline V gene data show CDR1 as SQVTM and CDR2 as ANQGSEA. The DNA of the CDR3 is TGCAGCGCGACTTCTACCGGGGATCTGTTTTTT. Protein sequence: CSATSTGDLFF.

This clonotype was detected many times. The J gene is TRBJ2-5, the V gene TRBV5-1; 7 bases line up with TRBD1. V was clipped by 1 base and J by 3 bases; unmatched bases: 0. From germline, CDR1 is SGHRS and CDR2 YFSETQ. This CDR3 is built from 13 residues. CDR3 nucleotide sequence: TGCGCCAGCAGCTTGACAGGGGAAGAGACCCAGTACTTC. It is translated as CASSLTGEETQYF.

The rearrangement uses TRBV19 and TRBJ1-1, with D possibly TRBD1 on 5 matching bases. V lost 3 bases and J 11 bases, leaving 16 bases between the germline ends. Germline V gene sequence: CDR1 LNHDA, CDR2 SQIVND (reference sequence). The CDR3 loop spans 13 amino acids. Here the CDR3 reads CASSIRGARVAFF. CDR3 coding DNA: TGTGCCAGTAGTATTCGTGGGGCGCGTGTGGCTTTCTTT.

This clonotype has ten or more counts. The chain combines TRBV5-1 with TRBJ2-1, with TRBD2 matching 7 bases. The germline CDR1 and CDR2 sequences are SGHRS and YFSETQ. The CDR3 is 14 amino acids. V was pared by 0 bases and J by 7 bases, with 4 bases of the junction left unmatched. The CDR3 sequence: CASSLVGGKNEQFF. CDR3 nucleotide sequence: TGCGCCAGCAGCTTGGTGGGGGGGAAGAATGAGCAGTTCTTC.

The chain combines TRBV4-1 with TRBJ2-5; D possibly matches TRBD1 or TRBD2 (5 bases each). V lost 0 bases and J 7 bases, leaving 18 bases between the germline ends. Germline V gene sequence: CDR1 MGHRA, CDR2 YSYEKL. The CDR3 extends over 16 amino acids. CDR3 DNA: TGCGCCAGCAGCCAAGAAGCCGGGGCCGGCATGGTGACCCAGTACTTC. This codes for CASSQEAGAGMVTQYF.

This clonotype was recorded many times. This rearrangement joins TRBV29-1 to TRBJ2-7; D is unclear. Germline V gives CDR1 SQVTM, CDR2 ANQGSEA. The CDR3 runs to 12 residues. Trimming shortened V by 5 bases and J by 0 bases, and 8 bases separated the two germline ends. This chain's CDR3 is CSVSNYSYEQYV. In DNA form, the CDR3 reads TGCAGCGTTTCCAACTACTCCTACGAGCAGTACGTC.

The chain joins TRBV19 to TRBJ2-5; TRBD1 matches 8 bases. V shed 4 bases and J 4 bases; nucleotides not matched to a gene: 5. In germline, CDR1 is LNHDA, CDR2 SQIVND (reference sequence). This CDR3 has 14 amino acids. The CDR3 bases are TGTGCCAGTAGTACCTGGACAGGGCCAGAGACCCAGTACTTC. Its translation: CASSTWTGPETQYF.

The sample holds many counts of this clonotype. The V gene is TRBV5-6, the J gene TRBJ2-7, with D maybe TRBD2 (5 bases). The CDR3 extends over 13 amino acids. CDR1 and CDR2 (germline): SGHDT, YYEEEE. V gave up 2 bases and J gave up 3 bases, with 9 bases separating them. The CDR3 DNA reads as TGTGCCAGCAGCTTCCCCGGGGACTACGAGCAGTACTTC. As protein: CASSFPGDYEQYF.

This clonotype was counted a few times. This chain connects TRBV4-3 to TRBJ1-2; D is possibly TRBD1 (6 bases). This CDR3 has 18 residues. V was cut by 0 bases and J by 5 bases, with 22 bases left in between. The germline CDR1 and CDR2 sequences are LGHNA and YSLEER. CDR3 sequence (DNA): TGCGCCAGCAGCCAAGATACAGGACAGCCCTTGGGGTTGTATGGCTACACCTTC. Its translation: CASSQDTGQPLGLYGYTF.

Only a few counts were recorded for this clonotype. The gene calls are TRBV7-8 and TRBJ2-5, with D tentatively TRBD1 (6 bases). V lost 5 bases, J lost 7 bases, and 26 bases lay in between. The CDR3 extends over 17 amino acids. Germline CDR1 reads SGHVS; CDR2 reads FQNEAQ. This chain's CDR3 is CASSLSIRTVGAGTQYF. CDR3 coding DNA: TGTGCCAGCAGCCTCTCAATTAGGACAGTCGGGGCAGGGACCCAGTACTTC. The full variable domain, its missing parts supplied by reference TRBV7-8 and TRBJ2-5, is GAGVSQSPRYKVAKRGQDVALRCDPISGHVSLFWYQQALGQGPEFLTYFQNEAQLDKSGLPSDRFFAERPEGSVSTLKIQRTQQEDSAVYLCASSLSIRTVGAGTQYFGPGTRLLVL.

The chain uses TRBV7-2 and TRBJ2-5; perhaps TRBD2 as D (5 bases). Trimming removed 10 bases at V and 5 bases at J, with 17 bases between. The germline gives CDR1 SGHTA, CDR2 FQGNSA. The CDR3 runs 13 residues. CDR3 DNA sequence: TGTGCCACCGGAGTTAGGGAGTTCGAGACCCAGTACTTC. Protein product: CATGVREFETQYF.

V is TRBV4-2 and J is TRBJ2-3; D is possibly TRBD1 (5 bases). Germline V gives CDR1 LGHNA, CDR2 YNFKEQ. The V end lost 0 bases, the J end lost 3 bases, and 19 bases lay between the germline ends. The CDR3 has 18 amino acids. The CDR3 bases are TGTGCCAGCAGCCAAGATCGCGTCCATCAAGGGGAAACAGATACGCAGTATTTT. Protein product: CASSQDRVHQGETDTQYF.

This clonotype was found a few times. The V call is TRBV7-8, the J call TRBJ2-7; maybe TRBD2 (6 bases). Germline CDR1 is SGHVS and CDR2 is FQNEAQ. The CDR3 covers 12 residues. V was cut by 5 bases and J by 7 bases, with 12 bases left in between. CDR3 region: CASSKGTREQYF. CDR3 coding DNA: TGTGCCAGCAGCAAGGGGACTCGGGAGCAGTACTTC.

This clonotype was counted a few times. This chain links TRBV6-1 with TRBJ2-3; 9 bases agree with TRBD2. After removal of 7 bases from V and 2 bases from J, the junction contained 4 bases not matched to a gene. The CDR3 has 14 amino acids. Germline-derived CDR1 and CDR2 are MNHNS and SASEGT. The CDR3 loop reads CASTWTSDTDTQYF. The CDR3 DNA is TGTGCCAGCACATGGACTAGCGACACAGATACGCAGTATTTT.

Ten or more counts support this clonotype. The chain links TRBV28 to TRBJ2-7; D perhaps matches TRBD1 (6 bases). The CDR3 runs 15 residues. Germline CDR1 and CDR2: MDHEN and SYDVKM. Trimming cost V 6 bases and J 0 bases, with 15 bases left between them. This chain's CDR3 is CASSPLTGSSYEQYF. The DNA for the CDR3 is TGTGCCAGCAGCCCGTTGACAGGAAGCTCCTACGAGCAGTACTTC.

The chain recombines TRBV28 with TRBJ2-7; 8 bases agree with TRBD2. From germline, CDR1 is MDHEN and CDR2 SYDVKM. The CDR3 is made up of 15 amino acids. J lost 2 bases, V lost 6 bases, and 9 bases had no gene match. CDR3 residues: CASSRRGGTTYEQYF. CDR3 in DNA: TGTGCCAGCAGCCGCCGGGGGGGAACCACCTACGAGCAGTACTTC.

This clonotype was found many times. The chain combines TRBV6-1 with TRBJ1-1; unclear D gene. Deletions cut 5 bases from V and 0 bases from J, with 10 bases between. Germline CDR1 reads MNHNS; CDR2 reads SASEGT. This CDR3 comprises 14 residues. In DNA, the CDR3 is TGTGCCAGCAGTCTAACACCGGTGAACACTGAAGCTTTCTTT. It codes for CASSLTPVNTEAFF.

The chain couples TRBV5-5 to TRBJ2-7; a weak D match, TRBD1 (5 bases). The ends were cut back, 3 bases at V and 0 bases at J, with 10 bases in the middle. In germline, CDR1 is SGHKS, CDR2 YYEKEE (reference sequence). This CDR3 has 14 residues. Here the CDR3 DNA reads TGTGCCAGCAGCTCCAGACAGACCTCCTACGAGCAGTACTTC. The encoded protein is CASSSRQTSYEQYF.

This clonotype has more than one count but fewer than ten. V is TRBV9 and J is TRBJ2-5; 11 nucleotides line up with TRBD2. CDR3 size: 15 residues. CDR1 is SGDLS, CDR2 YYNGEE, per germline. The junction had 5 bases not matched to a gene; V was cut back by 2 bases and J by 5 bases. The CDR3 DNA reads TGTGCCAGCAGCGTTAGCGGGAGGGCCCGGGAGACCCAGTACTTC. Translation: CASSVSGRARETQYF.

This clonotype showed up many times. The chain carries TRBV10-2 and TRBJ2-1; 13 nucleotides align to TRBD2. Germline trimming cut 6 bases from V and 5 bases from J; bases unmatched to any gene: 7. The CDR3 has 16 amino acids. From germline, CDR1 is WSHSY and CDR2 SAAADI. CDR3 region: CASSGRTSGSHNEQFF. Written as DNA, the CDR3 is TGCGCCAGCAGCGGCCGGACTAGCGGGAGCCACAATGAGCAGTTCTTC.

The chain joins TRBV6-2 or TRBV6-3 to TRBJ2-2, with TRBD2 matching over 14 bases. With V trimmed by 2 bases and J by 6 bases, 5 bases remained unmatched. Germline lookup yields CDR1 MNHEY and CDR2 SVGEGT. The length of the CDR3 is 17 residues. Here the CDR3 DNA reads TGTGCCAGCAGTTACGCGGGACTAGCGGGAGCTGCCGGGGAGCTGTTTTTT. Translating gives CASSYAGLAGAAGELFF.

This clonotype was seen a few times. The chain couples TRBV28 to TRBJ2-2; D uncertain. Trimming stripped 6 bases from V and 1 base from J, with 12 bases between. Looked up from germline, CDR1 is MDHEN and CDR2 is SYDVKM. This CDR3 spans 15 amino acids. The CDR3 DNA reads TGTGCCAGCAGCCCACCGGTAGGGAACACCGGGGAGCTGTTTTTT. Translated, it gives CASSPPVGNTGELFF.

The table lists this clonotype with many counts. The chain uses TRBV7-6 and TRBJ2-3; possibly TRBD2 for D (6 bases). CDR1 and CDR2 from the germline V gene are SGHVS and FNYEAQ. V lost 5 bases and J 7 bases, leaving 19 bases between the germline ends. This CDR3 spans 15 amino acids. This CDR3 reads CASSQLGTPGNTQYF. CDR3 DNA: TGTGCCAGCAGCCAACTCGGGACTCCCGGGAATACGCAGTATTTT. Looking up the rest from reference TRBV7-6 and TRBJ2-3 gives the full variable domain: GAGVSQSPRYKVTKRGQDVALRCDPISGHVSLYWYRQALGQGPEFLTYFNYEAQQDKSGLPNDRFSAERPEGSISTLTIQRTEQRDSAMYRCASSQLGTPGNTQYFGPGTRLTVL.

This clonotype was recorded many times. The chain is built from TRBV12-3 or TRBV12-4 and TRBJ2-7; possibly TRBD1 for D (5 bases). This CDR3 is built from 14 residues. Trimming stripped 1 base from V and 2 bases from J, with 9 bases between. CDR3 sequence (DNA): TGTGCCAGCAGTTTAGGCAGGGCCCCCTACGAGCAGTACTTC. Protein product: CASSLGRAPYEQYF.